This entry lists 15 T cell receptor beta chains sequenced from one sample in a study of T-cell reconstitution after alpha-beta-depleted transplantation in children. Molecular barcoding with unique molecular identifiers was used for the TCRbeta library. Via MiXCR, TCRdb re-called the PCR reads, giving one row per CDR3 protein. The data contain around 380,000 distinct CDR3 sequences, 11% of them singletons. Sequences were derived from PBMCs from the stem cell graft donor, sampled from the stem cell graft. These receptors all stem from a human donor who donated a stem cell graft to a child with acute myeloid leukemia.

This clonotype was found a few times. V and J are TRBV7-8 and TRBJ1-5; D is ambiguous. Per germline, CDR1 SGHVS and CDR2 FQNEAQ. Trimming left V 5 bases short and J 6 bases short, with 8 bases between. The CDR3 spans 12 residues. The CDR3 bases are TGTGCCAGCAGCAGGCTCGCTCAGCCCCAGCATTTT. Translating gives CASSRLAQPQHF.

This clonotype appeared a few times. The CDR3, as DNA: TGCGCCAGCAGCATGGCAGGACAGCGAAAAGAGACCCAGTACTTC. It is translated as CASSMAGQRKETQYF. The rearrangement uses TRBV5-1 and TRBJ2-5; D is perhaps TRBD1 (6 bases). The V gene lost 4 bases and the J gene lost 3 bases, with 16 bases spanning the gap. The CDR3 loop spans 15 amino acids. Looked up from germline, CDR1 is SGHRS and CDR2 is YFSETQ. The full variable domain, completed using reference TRBV5-1 and TRBJ2-5, is KAGVTQTPRYLIKTRGQQVTLSCSPISGHRSVSWYQQTPGQGLQFLFEYFSETQRNKGNFPGRFSGRQFSNSRSEMNVSTLELGDSALYLCASSMAGQRKETQYFGPGTRLLVL.

The chain links TRBV7-9 to TRBJ2-5; TRBD2 matches 7 bases. V was pared by 6 bases and J by 1 base, with 5 bases of the junction left unmatched. Looked up from germline, CDR1 is SEHNR and CDR2 is FQNEAQ (reference sequence). The CDR3 is 14 residues long. The CDR3: CASRQERGQETQYF. The DNA for the CDR3 is TGTGCCAGCAGACAGGAGCGGGGCCAAGAGACCCAGTACTTC.

The V call is TRBV5-1, the J call TRBJ2-2; D is uncertain. V shed 3 bases and J shed 0 bases, with 18 bases lying between them. Germline V gene sequence: CDR1 SGHRS, CDR2 YFSETQ. This CDR3 is 18 amino acids long. The DNA for the CDR3 is TGCGCCAGCAGCTCACATATCGCCGGAAAAACGAACACCGGGGAGCTGTTTTTT. Its translation: CASSSHIAGKTNTGELFF.

The sample holds many counts of this clonotype. The chain's CDR3 is CASSLARGGVLAYEQYF. The CDR3 DNA is TGTGCCAGCAGCTTAGCACGGGGGGGCGTTTTAGCCTACGAGCAGTACTTC. The chain couples TRBV7-8 to TRBJ2-7; 8 positions agree with TRBD2. Per the germline V gene, CDR1 is SGHVS and CDR2 is FQNEAQ. There are 17 residues in the CDR3. V was clipped by 0 bases and J by 2 bases; unmatched bases: 9.

This clonotype was recorded a few times. The chain recombines TRBV20-1 with TRBJ2-7, with D possibly matching TRBD2 (6 bases). This CDR3 is 12 amino acids long. V dropped 0 bases and J dropped 11 bases, with 14 bases sitting between them. Germline CDR1 is DFQATT and CDR2 is SNEGSKA (reference sequence). CDR3 amino acids: CSAREVGQREYF. The DNA for the CDR3 is TGCAGTGCTAGAGAAGTTGGGCAGCGGGAGTACTTC.

This chain uses TRBV29-1 with TRBJ2-5; D unresolved. Per germline, CDR1 SQVTM and CDR2 ANQGSEA. V was trimmed by 1 base and J by 4 bases, leaving 4 bases between them. This CDR3 is built from 11 residues. CDR3 nucleotides: TGCAGCGTTGAAGCCGGAGAGACCCAGTACTTC. Translation: CSVEAGETQYF.

The chain has TRBV15 and TRBJ1-5; D gene ambiguous. The V end lost 5 bases, the J end lost 9 bases, and 17 bases lay between the germline ends. Germline CDR1 is LNHNV and CDR2 is YYDKDF (reference sequence). This CDR3 is 14 amino acids long. CDR3 residues: CATSQRTVPRPQHF. Here the CDR3 DNA reads TGTGCCACCAGCCAGCGGACGGTCCCCAGGCCCCAGCATTTT. Supplemented by reference TRBV15 and TRBJ1-5, the full variable domain reads DAMVIQNPRYQVTQFGKPVTLSCSQTLNHNVMYWYQQKSSQAPKLLFHYYDKDFNNEADTPDNFQSRRPNTSFCFLDIRSPGLGDTAMYLCATSQRTVPRPQHFGDGTRLSIL.

As to this clonotype: Mismatch with germline at one junction end may stem from a read error. The chain couples TRBV7-7 to TRBJ1-5; D ambiguous. The germline V gene encodes CDR1 SSHAT and CDR2 FNYEAQ (reference sequence). The CDR3 contains 12 residues. The CDR3 sequence: CASSLARQPQHF. DNA of the CDR3: TGTGCTAGCAGCTTAGCTAGGCAGCCCCAGCATTTT.

The rearrangement links TRBV19 to TRBJ2-2; tentatively, D is TRBD1 (5 bases). V was cut by 7 bases and J by 2 bases, with 14 bases left in between. Germline V gene lookup returns CDR1 LNHDA and CDR2 SQIVND (reference sequence). The CDR3 runs to 15 residues. The CDR3 DNA follows: TGTGCCAGTAAGATAGAGACAGCCAACACCGGGGAGCTGTTTTTT. This translates into CASKIETANTGELFF. The full variable domain, with the rest looked up from reference TRBV19 and TRBJ2-2, is DGGITQSPKYLFRKEGQNVTLSCEQNLNHDAMYWYRQDPGQGLRLIYYSQIVNDFQKGDIAEGYSVSREKKESFPLTVTSAQKNPTAFYLCASKIETANTGELFFGEGSRLTVL.

There are many counts of this clonotype. The chain couples TRBV12-3 or TRBV12-4 to TRBJ2-4; 8 bases map to TRBD1. This CDR3 comprises 14 residues. Trimming took 5 bases from V and 11 from J; bases not matched to a gene: 11. CDR3 region: CASSPTDRGGFQYF. DNA for the CDR3: TGTGCCAGCAGTCCTACCGACAGGGGCGGCTTTCAGTACTTC.

This clonotype was recorded a few times. CDR3 protein: CASVSGRDGELFF. Written as DNA, the CDR3 is TGTGCCAGCGTGAGCGGGAGGGACGGGGAGCTGTTTTTT. V usage is TRBV6-1 and J usage is TRBJ2-2, with 10 bases identical to TRBD2. This CDR3 is built from 13 residues. V dropped 8 bases and J dropped 7; count of bases not matched to a gene: 4. Looked up from germline, CDR1 is MNHNS and CDR2 is SASEGT.

This rearrangement joins TRBV7-3 to TRBJ2-1; 8 bases are a match to TRBD2. CDR1 SGHTA and CDR2 FQGTGA come from the germline V gene. The CDR3 runs 15 residues. The trim removed 3 bases at V and 2 bases at J, leaving 3 bases unmatched. CDR3 bases: TGTGCCAGCAGCTTTGCCGGGGGGGCCTACAATGAGCAGTTCTTC. It yields the protein CASSFAGGAYNEQFF.

This clonotype occurred a few times. This sequence joins TRBV20-1 and TRBJ2-1, with 9 bases aligning to TRBD1. CDR3 length: 14 residues. Unmatched junction bases numbered 5, after V lost 0 bases and J lost 8 bases. In germline, CDR1 is DFQATT, CDR2 SNEGSKA (reference sequence). CDR3 sequence: CSAREGTGSDEQFF. The CDR3 DNA reads TGCAGTGCTAGAGAAGGGACAGGGAGCGATGAGCAGTTCTTC.

This chain uses TRBV24-1 with TRBJ2-3; 9 nucleotides agree with TRBD1. The CDR3 has 17 residues. V shed 3 bases and J 4 bases; nucleotides not matched to a gene: 10. CDR1 and CDR2 from the germline V gene are KGHDR and SFDVKD. CDR3 region: CATSDPRTGDLPDTQYF. The CDR3 DNA follows: TGTGCCACCAGTGATCCTCGGACAGGGGACCTCCCAGATACGCAGTATTTT.